One sample yielded the 13 T cell receptor beta chains listed below, sequenced in a study of T cells after yellow fever vaccination. TCRdb called the 5' RACE reads again in MiXCR, with one record for every CDR3 protein. The data show roughly 340,000 distinct CDR3 sequences, 3.5% to 4.5% seen once. The sequences come from PBMCs, collected 5 days after the yellow fever booster vaccination. These receptors were taken from a man younger than 30 who received the YFV17D yellow fever vaccine.

This clonotype was counted many times. J is TRBJ1-1 and V is TRBV18; D not resolved. CDR1 and CDR2 (germline): KGHSH, LQKENI. V was clipped by 6 bases and J by 2 bases, with 19 bases between them. The length of the CDR3 is 16 residues. The CDR3 DNA sequence: TGTGCCAGCTCTAGGCTCTTAGACCCTGAAAACACTGAAGCTTTCTTT. Translating gives CASSRLLDPENTEAFF.

This clonotype was observed a handful of times. The chain recombines TRBV28 with TRBJ2-7; TRBD1 might be the D (6 bases). Trimming cost V 2 bases and J 3 bases, with 11 bases left between them. Germline lookup yields CDR1 MDHEN and CDR2 SYDVKM. The CDR3 extends over 14 amino acids. The CDR3 coding sequence is TGTGCCAGCAGTTTAGCACAGGGAATCTACGAGCAGTACGTC. This encodes CASSLAQGIYEQYV.

This clonotype has only a few counts. The chain combines TRBV9 with TRBJ1-1, with D tentatively TRBD1 (6 bases). Trimming took 3 bases from V and 4 from J, leaving 7 bases between them. The CDR3 loop spans 12 amino acids. Germline-derived CDR1 and CDR2 are SGDLS and YYNGEE. CDR3 loop: CASSAQGTEAFF. CDR3 nucleotides: TGTGCCAGCAGCGCACAGGGCACTGAAGCTTTCTTT.

This clonotype occurred a few times. V gene TRBV4-3 combines with J gene TRBJ1-5; no reliable D call. Germline V gene data show CDR1 as LGHNA and CDR2 as YSLEER. V gave up 8 bases and J gave up 9 bases, with 20 bases separating them. This CDR3 has 14 residues. CDR3 region: CASASGEGTGPQHF. The CDR3 DNA follows: TGCGCCAGCGCCTCCGGGGAGGGAACGGGGCCCCAGCATTTT.

The chain uses TRBV5-1 and TRBJ2-7, with 7 nucleotides matching TRBD2. V gave up 4 bases and J gave up 1 base; unmatched junction bases: 8. This CDR3 region has 15 residues. Germline CDR1 SGHRS, CDR2 YFSETQ. CDR3 DNA sequence: TGCGCCAGCAGCACATCCCCGGGGGGTTCCTACGAGCAGTACTTC. It specifies CASSTSPGGSYEQYF.

This clonotype was seen a few times. The V and J genes are TRBV20-1 and TRBJ1-3; D gene uncertain. Germline V gives CDR1 DFQATT, CDR2 SNEGSKA (reference sequence). CDR3 size: 12 residues. Trimming took off 3 bases at V and 4 bases at J, with 7 bases between the two ends. CDR3 coding DNA: TGCAGTGCTAGGGTTCCCGGAAACACCATATATTTT. Protein: CSARVPGNTIYF.

This clonotype was seen repeatedly, ten times or more. The chain links TRBV5-1 to TRBJ1-2; a possible D gene is TRBD1 (5 bases). The CDR3 sequence is 16 residues long. The V end was cut by 0 bases, the J end by 7 bases, with 19 bases between. In germline, CDR1 is SGHRS, CDR2 YFSETQ. The CDR3 loop reads CASSLAGRFTPFGYTF. The DNA of the CDR3 is TGCGCCAGCAGCTTGGCGGGGCGTTTCACCCCCTTTGGCTACACCTTC.

There are many counts of this clonotype. V gene TRBV20-1 combines with J gene TRBJ1-2; D uncertain. The CDR3 totals 13 residues. V was shortened by 6 bases and J by 4 bases, with 15 bases between the two germline ends. Looked up from germline, CDR1 is DFQATT and CDR2 is SNEGSKA (reference sequence). The CDR3 bases are TGCAGTGCGCAGGATCATTCTGGCTATGGCTACACCTTC. Translated: CSAQDHSGYGYTF.

This clonotype was recorded many times. V is TRBV7-2 and J is TRBJ1-5; D is uncertain. This CDR3 is 14 amino acids long. The germline V and J ends were trimmed by 5 bases and 1 base, with 9 bases remaining between them. The V gene's germline CDR1 is SGHTA and CDR2 FQGNSA. For the CDR3, the DNA is TGTGCCAGCAGCCAGAGAACAAGCAATCAGCCCCAGCATTTT. Encoded protein: CASSQRTSNQPQHF.

This clonotype was seen only a few times. The V and J genes are TRBV28 and TRBJ2-3, with a possible D match to TRBD1 (6 bases). Trimming removed 3 bases at V and 2 bases at J, with 9 bases between. The CDR3 runs to 14 residues. Germline CDR1 reads MDHEN; CDR2 reads SYDVKM. The CDR3: CASSLGTLTDTQYF. The CDR3 nucleotides read TGTGCCAGCAGTTTGGGGACACTCACAGATACGCAGTATTTT.

The CDR3 here is CASSFLDRVKQYF. Here the CDR3 DNA reads TGTGCCAGCAGCTTTCTAGACAGGGTGAAGCAGTATTTT. The rearrangement links TRBV11-2 to TRBJ2-3, with 7 bases fitting TRBD1. Germline V gene sequence: CDR1 SGHAT, CDR2 FQNNGV. This CDR3 region has 13 residues. The trim removed 3 bases at V and 11 bases at J, leaving 8 bases unmatched.

Ten or more counts support this clonotype. V and J are TRBV2 and TRBJ2-7; perhaps TRBD1 as D (5 bases). The CDR3 covers 16 residues. Per the germline V gene, CDR1 is SNHLY and CDR2 is FYNNEI. Trimming left V 3 bases short and J 7 bases short, with 22 bases between. The CDR3 nucleotides are TGTGCCAGCAGTGAGTCGTATCAGGGAAGGTTGGAGGAGCAGTACTTC. Amino acids: CASSESYQGRLEEQYF.

This clonotype was seen more than once but under ten times. This chain links TRBV18 with TRBJ2-5; D is ambiguous. The CDR3 runs to 13 residues. V lost 5 bases and J lost 5, with 12 bases in between. Germline values: CDR1 KGHSH, CDR2 LQKENI. The CDR3 sequence: CASSRTTGETQYF. Here the CDR3 DNA reads TGTGCCAGCTCAAGAACGACCGGCGAGACCCAGTACTTC.